The rows below give T cell receptor beta chains drawn from one sample of a study of beta chain features in type 1 diabetes. Here immunoSEQ multiplex PCR was the method, and the copy in TCRdb shows in-frame clones only, minus some. This sample has about 900,000 clones, with about 17% found just once. Sequencing input: naive CD4+ T cells from blood. These receptors all stem from a woman aged 18-35 years in good health. Both conserved end residues are part of each CDR3. The order of the fields is V gene, J gene, clone size, D gene, CDR3 DNA, CDR3 protein. A D gene is named only where the DNA matches it firmly. Size is stated for part of the rows, as once, few or many counts, or as a class when the clone is expanded.

TRBV7-9,TRBJ1-2,.,.,TGTGCCAGCAGCTTACAACGGGCATCTGATGGCTACACCTTC,CASSLQRASDGYTF
TRBV28,TRBJ2-1,few,.,TGTGCCAGCAGTTCCCCTGTAGCGGCCTCCTACAATGAGCAGTTCTTC,CASSSPVAASYNEQFF
TRBV13,TRBJ1-4,few,.,TGTGCCAGCAGCTTAAAGACAGAATATAATGAAAAACTGTTTTTT,CASSLKTEYNEKLFF
TRBV7-3,TRBJ2-3,few,.,TGTGCCAGCAGCGCTCAGGCGGGTACGACAGATACGCAGTATTTT,CASSAQAGTTDTQYF
TRBV28,TRBJ2-3,.,.,TGTGCCAGCAGTTCCTCCCCCTGGGTCCTGGGCACAGATACGCAGTATTTT,CASSSSPWVLGTDTQYF
TRBV4-3,TRBJ2-2,few,.,TGCGCCAGCAGCCAAGGTGGCGTCGCGAACACCGGGGAGCTGTTTTTT,CASSQGGVANTGELFF
TRBV11-3,TRBJ2-2,.,TRBD2,TGTGCCAGCAGCGGGACTAGCATTAACACCGGGGAGCTGTTTTTT,CASSGTSINTGELFF
TRBV10-3,TRBJ2-3,.,TRBD2,TGTGCCATCAGACGCGGGGGGGGCACAGATACGCAGTATTTT,CAIRRGGGTDTQYF
TRBV10-3,TRBJ2-2,.,.,TGTGCCATCAGTGATAGGGAGGACACCGGGGAGCTGTTTTTT,CAISDREDTGELFF
TRBV21-1,TRBJ2-5,few,.,TGTGCCAGCAGCAAAATTACAGGGGAAGAGACCCAGTACTTC,CASSKITGEETQYF
TRBV7-9,TRBJ2-4,.,TRBD1,TGTGCCAGCAGCTTGGACAGGGACATTCAGTACTTC,CASSLDRDIQYF
TRBV27,TRBJ2-1,.,TRBD2,TGTGCCAGCAGCCCGGGACTAGCGGGACTTGGTGAGCAGTTCTTC,CASSPGLAGLGEQFF
TRBV7-2,TRBJ2-7,few,.,TGTGCCAGCAGCTTTAGGTTCGTGCAGTACTTC,CASSFRFVQYF
TRBV18,TRBJ2-5,.,.,TGTGCCAGCTCACCACCGACCAGCCCAGAGACCCAGTACTTC,CASSPPTSPETQYF
TRBV11-2,TRBJ2-1,.,TRBD2,TGTGCCAGCAGCTTAGTGGGGACTAGCGGGAGTGAGCAGTTCTTC,CASSLVGTSGSEQFF
TRBV20-1,TRBJ2-5,few,.,TGCAGTGCTAGAGAGTGGGAGACCCAGTACTTC,CSAREWETQYF
TRBV5-4,TRBJ1-2,.,.,TGTGCCAGCAGCCTCCGGGGGTCGGACTATGGCTACACCTTC,CASSLRGSDYGYTF
TRBV7-9,TRBJ1-1,.,TRBD1,TGTGCCAGCAGCTCGCGAAGCGGGACAGGAAAAGCTTTCTTT,CASSSRSGTGKAFF
TRBV9,TRBJ2-7,few,.,TGTGCCAGCAGCGTATTACCCGGGAGCTCCTACGAGCAGTACTTC,CASSVLPGSSYEQYF
TRBV27,TRBJ2-6,.,TRBD1,TGTGCCAGCAAACTTAACCGGGACAGGGGTCTTGCTGGGGCCAACGTCCTGACTTTC,CASKLNRDRGLAGANVLTF
TRBV11-2,TRBJ2-7,.,.,TGTGCCAGCAGCTTTTGGGGAACCTACGAGCAGTACTTC,CASSFWGTYEQYF
TRBV6-5,TRBJ2-6,few,.,TGTGCCATCAGGCAGTCGTCTGGGGCCAACGTCCTGACTTTC,CAIRQSSGANVLTF
TRBV19,TRBJ1-2,few,.,TGTGCCAGTAGTATAATCGGGCTAGCTAACTATGGCTACACCTTC,CASSIIGLANYGYTF
TRBV11-3,TRBJ2-1,.,TRBD1,TGTGCCAGCAGCCCCACTGCTACAGGGGACAATGAGCAGTTCTTC,CASSPTATGDNEQFF
TRBV19,TRBJ2-1,.,TRBD2,TGTGCCAGTAGTCGCCTCTGGGCGGGGGGGAGCGAGCAGTTCTTC,CASSRLWAGGSEQFF
TRBV25-1,TRBJ2-7,.,.,TGTGCCAGCAGTGAGACGGGGACCGGGTACGAGCAGTACTTC,CASSETGTGYEQYF
TRBV5-4,TRBJ2-5,.,TRBD2,TGTGCCAGCAGCCCTAGCGGACAAGAGACCCAGTACTTC,CASSPSGQETQYF
TRBV7-9,TRBJ1-1,few,TRBD1,TGTGCCAGCAGCACCAAAAAGACAGGGGTCCAAACTGAAGCTTTCTTT,CASSTKKTGVQTEAFF
TRBV7-9,TRBJ2-3,.,.,TGTGCCAGCAGCTCCCATGGCACAGATACGCAGTATTTT,CASSSHGTDTQYF
TRBV4-3,TRBJ2-7,few,TRBD1,TGCGCCAGCAGCCGGGAACAGGGGGCCCCCTACGAGCAGTACTTC,CASSREQGAPYEQYF
TRBV28,TRBJ1-2,few,.,TGTGCCAGCAGTTCCACCCTGGGAGTGGTGCGTGGCTACACCTTC,CASSSTLGVVRGYTF
TRBV9,TRBJ2-1,.,.,TGTGCCAGCAGCGCCGGGACGAGACCGTACAATGAGCAGTTCTTC,CASSAGTRPYNEQFF
TRBV18,TRBJ2-7,few,TRBD2,TGTGCCAGCTCACCAACTAGCGGGAGTTTATACGAGCAGTACTTC,CASSPTSGSLYEQYF
TRBV7-6,TRBJ2-2,few,.,TGTGCCAGCAGCTTAACACCACAGGGTTTTATGGACACCGGGGAGCTGTTTTTT,CASSLTPQGFMDTGELFF
TRBV9,TRBJ1-1,few,.,TGTGCCAGCAGCTTCGCCTCGGACACTGAAGCTTTCTTT,CASSFASDTEAFF
TRBV19,TRBJ2-1,.,.,TGTGCCAGTAGTATCTTTATAAGGCGGGTCTCCTACAATGAGCAGTTCTTC,CASSIFIRRVSYNEQFF
TRBV7-2,TRBJ2-1,few,TRBD2,TGTGCCAGCAGCCCCCGGGTTAGCGGGAGTTGTGAGCAGTTCTTC,CASSPRVSGSCEQFF
TRBV16,TRBJ1-5,many,.,TGTGCCAGCAGCCAATTGGGGGCTAGCAATCAGCCCCAGCATTTT,CASSQLGASNQPQHF
TRBV7-2,TRBJ2-7,few,.,TGTGCCAGCAGCTTACGGGACACCGGTCCCTACGAGCAGTACTTC,CASSLRDTGPYEQYF
TRBV10-3,TRBJ2-7,.,TRBD2,TGTGCCATCACTCCTAGCGGGAGGGCCGACGAGCAGTACTTC,CAITPSGRADEQYF
TRBV5-1,TRBJ2-7,few,TRBD2,TGCGCCAGCAGCTTGGGCCCTAGTGGCGGGAGGGCCGAGGAGCAGTACTTC,CASSLGPSGGRAEEQYF